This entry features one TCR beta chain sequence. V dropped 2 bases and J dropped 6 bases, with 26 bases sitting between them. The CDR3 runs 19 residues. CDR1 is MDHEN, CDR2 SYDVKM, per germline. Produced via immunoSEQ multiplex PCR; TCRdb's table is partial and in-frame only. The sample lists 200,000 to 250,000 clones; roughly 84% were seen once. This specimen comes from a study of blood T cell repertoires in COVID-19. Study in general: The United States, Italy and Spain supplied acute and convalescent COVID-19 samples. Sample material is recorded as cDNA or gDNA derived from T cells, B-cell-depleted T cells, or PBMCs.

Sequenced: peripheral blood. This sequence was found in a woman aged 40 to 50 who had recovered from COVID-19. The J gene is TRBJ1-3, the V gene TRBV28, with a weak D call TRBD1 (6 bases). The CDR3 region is CASSLNWTPTDRRKNTIYF. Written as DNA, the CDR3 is TGTGCCAGCAGTTTAAATTGGACCCCGACCGACAGGAGGAAAAACACCATATATTTT.